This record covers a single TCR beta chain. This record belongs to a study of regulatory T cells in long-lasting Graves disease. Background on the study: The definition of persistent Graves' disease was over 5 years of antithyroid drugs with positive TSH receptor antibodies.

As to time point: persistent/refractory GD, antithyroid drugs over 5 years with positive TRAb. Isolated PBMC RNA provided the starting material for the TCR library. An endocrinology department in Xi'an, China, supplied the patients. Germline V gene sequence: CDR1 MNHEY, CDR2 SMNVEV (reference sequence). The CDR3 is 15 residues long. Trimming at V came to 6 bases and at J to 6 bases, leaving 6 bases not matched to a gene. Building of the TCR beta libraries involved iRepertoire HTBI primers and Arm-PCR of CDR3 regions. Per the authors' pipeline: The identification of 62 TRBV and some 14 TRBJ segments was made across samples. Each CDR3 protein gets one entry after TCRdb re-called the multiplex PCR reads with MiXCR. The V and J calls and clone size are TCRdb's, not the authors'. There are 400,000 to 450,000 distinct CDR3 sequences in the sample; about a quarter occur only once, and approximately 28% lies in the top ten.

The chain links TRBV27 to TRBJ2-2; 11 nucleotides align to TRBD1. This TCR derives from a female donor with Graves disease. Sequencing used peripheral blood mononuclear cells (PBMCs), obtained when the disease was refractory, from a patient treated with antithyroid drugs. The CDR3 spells CASRDRGRVPGELFF. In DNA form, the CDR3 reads TGTGCCAGCAGGGACAGGGGGCGCGTTCCCGGGGAGCTGTTTTTT.